The 23 T cell receptor beta chains below were found in one sample sequenced in a study of blood T cell repertoires in COVID-19 (TCRdb year 2020). The library was prepared using the immunoSEQ multiplex PCR assay. Sourced from immuneACCESS, this table was stored by TCRdb with only in-frame sequences that have V and J called. A share of the clones is absent; for the studies checked, an unresolved V gene accounts for under half, and the remainder has no known explanation. This sample lists under 300,000 clones; around 90% were detected once. 6% to 9% of the sample belongs to the ten largest clones. The sequencing sample was made of peripheral blood. Receptors were obtained from a man aged 55 to 69 who had recovered from COVID-19.

The table lists this clone with a count of one. This rearrangement joins TRBV14 to TRBJ1-1; possibly TRBD1 for D (5 bases). Trimming took 1 base from V and 7 from J, leaving 10 bases between them. Germline V gene lookup returns CDR1 SGHDN and CDR2 FVKESK. This CDR3 has 13 residues. The chain's CDR3 is CASSQVGGGEAFF. The CDR3 DNA sequence: TGTGCCAGCAGCCAAGTTGGCGGGGGTGAAGCTTTCTTT.

The chain combines TRBV7-9 with TRBJ2-5, with a possible D match to TRBD2 (7 bases). CDR1 and CDR2 (germline): SEHNR, FQNEAQ (reference sequence). V dropped 1 base and J dropped 1 base, with 16 bases sitting between them. The CDR3 totals 17 residues. CDR3 in amino acids: CASSLVRGGGLQETQYF. The CDR3 coding sequence is TGTGCCAGCAGCTTAGTCCGGGGCGGGGGCCTCCAAGAGACCCAGTACTTC.

The chain is built from TRBV20-1 and TRBJ2-3, with 7 positions matching TRBD2. CDR1 is DFQATT and CDR2 is SNEGSKA in the germline V gene (reference sequence). The CDR3 is made up of 15 amino acids. The J segment lost 0 bases and the V segment lost 3 bases, leaving 6 bases of the junction unmatched. DNA of the CDR3: TGCAGTGCTAGTGGGGGGGGATCTAGCACAGATACGCAGTATTTT. It yields the protein CSASGGGSSTDTQYF.

The chain combines TRBV29-1 with TRBJ1-1; the match to TRBD1 covers 7 bases. The germline V gene has CDR1 SQVTM and CDR2 ANQGSEA. V lost 3 bases and J lost 5; bases outside the gene matches: 3. The CDR3 runs 12 residues. The CDR3 loop is CSVEEGATEAFF. The CDR3 DNA reads TGCAGCGTTGAGGAGGGGGCGACTGAAGCTTTCTTT.

This clone has ten or more counts. The chain uses TRBV7-2 and TRBJ1-3, with D possibly matching TRBD1 (5 bases). The CDR3 consists of 15 residues. CDR1 and CDR2 (germline): SGHTA, FQGNSA. V lost 5 bases to trimming and J lost 0 bases, with 11 bases between them. The CDR3 nucleotides read TGTGCCAGCAGCCCGCAGGGCACCTCTGGAAACACCATATATTTT. The encoded protein is CASSPQGTSGNTIYF.

V is TRBV23-1 and J is TRBJ1-2; 12 bases are shared with TRBD1. TRBV23-1 is an open reading frame whose function is uncertain. The CDR3 runs 15 residues. V was pared by 3 bases and J by 13 bases, with 12 bases of the junction left unmatched. The CDR3 nucleotides read TGCGCCAGCAGTCACCCGGGACAGGGGGCGACAATTTCCACCTTC. The encoded protein is CASSHPGQGATISTF.

This chain connects TRBV30 to TRBJ1-5; the match to TRBD1 covers 8 bases. CDR1 GTSNPN and CDR2 SVGIG come from the germline V gene (reference sequence). The length of the CDR3 is 13 residues. V trimming: 1 base; J trimming: 7 bases; junction bases outside the gene matches: 3. CDR3 nucleotides: TGTGCCTGGAGTGGGACAGGGTTCCAGCCCCAGCATTTT. Translating it yields CAWSGTGFQPQHF.

The chain recombines TRBV29-1 with TRBJ1-1; no firm D call. V was pared by 5 bases and J by 1 base, with 8 bases between. Germline V gene sequence: CDR1 SQVTM, CDR2 ANQGSEA. There are 12 residues in the CDR3. This chain's CDR3 is CSVSWPNTEAFF. The CDR3 bases are TGCAGCGTTTCCTGGCCGAACACTGAAGCTTTCTTT.

The chain couples TRBV4-1 to TRBJ1-3; perhaps TRBD1 as D (6 bases). Trimming took 0 bases from V and 0 from J, leaving 15 bases between them. This CDR3 contains 18 residues. Germline V gene lookup returns CDR1 MGHRA and CDR2 YSYEKL. The CDR3 is CASSQDATGQISGNTIYF. The CDR3 coding sequence is TGCGCCAGCAGCCAAGACGCGACAGGCCAAATCTCTGGAAACACCATATATTTT.

The V gene is TRBV5-1, the J gene TRBJ1-2; no clear D. The length of the CDR3 is 14 residues. The V gene lost 1 base and the J gene lost 0 bases, with 7 bases spanning the gap. Germline V gives CDR1 SGHRS, CDR2 YFSETQ. CDR3 in DNA: TGCGCCAGCAGCTTGTTTCCATCTAACTATGGCTACACCTTC. Translating gives CASSLFPSNYGYTF.

The chain carries TRBV5-1 and TRBJ2-4; tentative D call: TRBD1 (6 bases). V lost 4 bases to trimming and J lost 0 bases, with 14 bases between them. CDR1 SGHRS and CDR2 YFSETQ come from the germline V gene. The CDR3 runs 16 residues. The CDR3 loop is CASSVGALLAKNIQYF. DNA of the CDR3: TGCGCCAGCAGCGTGGGGGCGCTTCTAGCCAAAAACATTCAGTACTTC.

This chain connects TRBV30 to TRBJ1-6, with 7 bases aligning to TRBD1. Germline CDR1 GTSNPN, CDR2 SVGIG (reference sequence). Trimming removed 0 bases from V and 9 bases from J; junction bases left unmatched: 2. This CDR3 contains 13 residues. CDR3 DNA: TGTGCCTGGAGTGTAGGGGGCTCTTCACCCCTCCACTTT. This encodes CAWSVGGSSPLHF.

The rearrangement uses TRBV11-2 and TRBJ2-3, with TRBD2 identical over 13 bases. The junction had 9 bases not matched to a gene; V was cut back by 5 bases and J by 4 bases. This CDR3 has 17 amino acids. Germline assignment: CDR1 SGHAT and CDR2 FQNNGV. DNA for the CDR3: TGTGCCAGCAGCACCCGACGACTAGCGGGGGGTTCAGATACGCAGTATTTT. This translates into CASSTRRLAGGSDTQYF.

The CDR3 nucleotides read TGTGCCAGCAGCCAAGGGGGGACGGGGCAGCGGGCGCAGTATTTT. It translates to CASSQGGTGQRAQYF. The rearrangement uses TRBV4-2 and TRBJ2-3; perhaps TRBD2 as D (6 bases). The CDR3 is 15 residues long. Germline V gene data show CDR1 as LGHNA and CDR2 as YNFKEQ. Between the trimmed V and J ends, which lost 1 base and 10 bases, there was a span of 18 bases.

This rearrangement joins TRBV9 to TRBJ2-1, with D possibly being TRBD2 (6 bases). Germline CDR1 SGDLS, CDR2 YYNGEE. Trimming pared 4 bases from V and 4 bases from J, leaving 15 bases between. CDR3 length: 15 amino acids. As DNA, the CDR3 is TGTGCCAGCAGCCCGACGGACTACCTATACAATGAGCAGTTCTTC. This translates into CASSPTDYLYNEQFF.

V is TRBV27 and J is TRBJ2-4; 7 positions agree with TRBD1. The CDR3 is made up of 17 amino acids. The V segment lost 6 bases and the J segment 4 bases; nucleotides outside the gene matches: 15. CDR1 and CDR2 (germline): MNHEY, SMNVEV (reference sequence). The CDR3 loop reads CASSPGKGRDRKNIQYF. The CDR3 bases are TGTGCCAGCAGCCCGGGGAAAGGCCGGGACAGAAAAAACATTCAGTACTTC.

This sequence joins TRBV7-9 and TRBJ2-1, with 14 bases fitting TRBD2. J lost 4 bases, V lost 4 bases, and 6 bases had no gene match. The CDR3 totals 17 residues. The germline gives CDR1 SEHNR, CDR2 FQNEAQ (reference sequence). The CDR3 DNA is TGTGCCAGCAGCTCGGGACTAGCGGGGGCCTCTTACAATGAGCAGTTCTTC. This translates into CASSSGLAGASYNEQFF.

The chain is built from TRBV19 and TRBJ2-3; 9 bases align to TRBD2. Germline trimming cut 5 bases from V and 6 bases from J; bases unmatched to any gene: 6. CDR1 and CDR2 (germline): LNHDA, SQIVND (reference sequence). This CDR3 is built from 14 residues. The CDR3, as DNA: TGTGCCAGTAGTTCGGGACTAGCAACCGATACGCAGTATTTT. Encoded protein: CASSSGLATDTQYF. Combining the CDR3 with reference TRBV19 and TRBJ2-3 gives the whole variable domain DGGITQSPKYLFRKEGQNVTLSCEQNLNHDAMYWYRQDPGQGLRLIYYSQIVNDFQKGDIAEGYSVSREKKESFPLTVTSAQKNPTAFYLCASSSGLATDTQYFGPGTRLTVL.

The V and J genes are TRBV6-7 and TRBJ1-4, with D unresolved. TRBV6-7 is classed as an ORF, of uncertain function. The CDR3 sequence is 15 residues long. The V end was cut by 8 bases, the J end by 8 bases, with 21 bases between. CDR3 protein: CASLFFNIRGEKLFF. The CDR3 bases are TGTGCCAGCCTATTTTTTAACATCCGAGGGGAAAAACTGTTTTTT.

The chain links TRBV19 to TRBJ1-2, with 8 bases matching TRBD1. Per germline, CDR1 LNHDA and CDR2 SQIVND (reference sequence). Losses at the gene ends were 1 base for V and 2 bases for J; bases not matched to a gene: 3. The CDR3 has 15 residues. CDR3 sequence: CASSIARTGNYGYTF. The CDR3 DNA is TGTGCCAGTAGTATAGCCCGGACAGGGAACTATGGCTACACCTTC.

The V call is TRBV5-3, the J call TRBJ1-5; 7 bases are shared with TRBD1. TRBV5-3 is given ORF status, its function remaining uncertain. The CDR3 runs 15 residues. J lost 7 bases, V lost 0 bases, and 7 bases had no gene match. The CDR3 region has the DNA TGTGCCAGAAGCTTGGTTCGGCCAGGGGGACAGCCCCAGCATTTT. Encoded protein: CARSLVRPGGQPQHF.

The chain joins TRBV5-1 to TRBJ1-1; D gene unclear. Germline V gene data show CDR1 as SGHRS and CDR2 as YFSETQ. The germline V and J ends were trimmed by 4 bases and 7 bases, with 14 bases remaining between them. The length of the CDR3 is 13 residues. The CDR3 sequence: CASSPHAGFEAFF. The CDR3 DNA reads TGCGCCAGCAGCCCCCATGCGGGGTTTGAAGCTTTCTTT.

The genes are TRBV7-2 and TRBJ1-2; D gene unclear. Germline V gives CDR1 SGHTA, CDR2 FQGNSA. The CDR3 is 15 residues long. Trimming cost V 2 bases and J 1 base, with 11 bases left between them. CDR3 nucleotides: TGTGCCAGCAGCTTACCGGGGTCACATAACTATGGCTACACCTTC. The encoded protein is CASSLPGSHNYGYTF.